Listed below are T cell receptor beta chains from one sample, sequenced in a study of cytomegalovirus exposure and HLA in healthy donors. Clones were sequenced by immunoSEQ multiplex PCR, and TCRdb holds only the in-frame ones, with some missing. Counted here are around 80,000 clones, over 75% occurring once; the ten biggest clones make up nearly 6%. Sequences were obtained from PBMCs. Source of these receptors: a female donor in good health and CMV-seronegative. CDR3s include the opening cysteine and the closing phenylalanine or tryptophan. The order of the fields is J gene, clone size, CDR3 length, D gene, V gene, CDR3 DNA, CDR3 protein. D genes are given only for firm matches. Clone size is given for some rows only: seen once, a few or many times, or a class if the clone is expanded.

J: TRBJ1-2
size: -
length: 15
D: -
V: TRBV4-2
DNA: TGTGCCAGCAGCCAAGGCAGACTCGAGGACTATGGCTACACCTTC
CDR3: CASSQGRLEDYGYTF

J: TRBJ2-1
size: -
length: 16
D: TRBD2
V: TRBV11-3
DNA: TGTGCCAGCAGCTTAAGGAGGAGCGGGAAGAGTAATGAGCAGTTCTTC
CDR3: CASSLRRSGKSNEQFF

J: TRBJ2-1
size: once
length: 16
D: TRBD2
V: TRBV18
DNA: TGTGCCAGCTCACCGACGGGGGGGAGCGTGGGGTATGAGCAGTTCTTC
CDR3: CASSPTGGSVGYEQFF

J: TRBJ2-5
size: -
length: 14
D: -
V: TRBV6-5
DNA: TGTGCCAGCAGTTACGGGGGCCCGTTGAGGGAGCAGTACTTC
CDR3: CASSYGGPLREQYF

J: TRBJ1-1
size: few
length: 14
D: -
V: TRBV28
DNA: TGTGCCACCAGGACGGCGAGGTTTAACACTGAAGCTTTCTTT
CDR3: CATRTARFNTEAFF

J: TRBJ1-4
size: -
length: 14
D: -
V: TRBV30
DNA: TGTGCCTGGAGTGTACAGTCTTTTAATGAAAAACTGTTTTTT
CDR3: CAWSVQSFNEKLFF

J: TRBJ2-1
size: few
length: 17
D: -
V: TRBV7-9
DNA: TGTGCCAGCAGCACTAACAACCGGGACACCTCTTACAATGAGCAGTTCTTC
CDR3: CASSTNNRDTSYNEQFF

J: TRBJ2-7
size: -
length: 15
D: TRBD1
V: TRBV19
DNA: TGTGCCAGTAGTATTCAACAGGGGCCCTCTTACGAGCAGTACTTC
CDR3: CASSIQQGPSYEQYF

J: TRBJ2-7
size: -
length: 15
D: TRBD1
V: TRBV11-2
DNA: TGTGCCAGCAGCTCTCCGACAGGGGTCGGATACGAGCAGTACTTC
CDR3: CASSSPTGVGYEQYF

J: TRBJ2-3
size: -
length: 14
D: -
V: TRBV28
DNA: TGTGCCAGCAGCCGTCTACTCCGGGCAGATACGCAGTATTTT
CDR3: CASSRLLRADTQYF

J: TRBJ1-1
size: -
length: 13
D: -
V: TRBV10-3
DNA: TGTGCCATCAGGGACACAGGTTCTAATGAAGCTTTCTTT
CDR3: CAIRDTGSNEAFF

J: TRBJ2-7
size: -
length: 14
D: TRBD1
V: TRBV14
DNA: TGTGCCAGCAGCCAACTGGGACAGGGAAACGAGCAGTACTTC
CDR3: CASSQLGQGNEQYF

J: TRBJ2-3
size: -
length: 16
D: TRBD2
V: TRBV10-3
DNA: TGTGCCATCCTTAATCTAGCGGGAGAGAACCCAGATACGCAGTATTTT
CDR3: CAILNLAGENPDTQYF

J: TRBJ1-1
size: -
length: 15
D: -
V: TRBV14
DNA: TGTGCCAGCAGCCAAGAAGGTAGTGGTCCTCAGGGGACTTTCTTT
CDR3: CASSQEGSGPQGTFF

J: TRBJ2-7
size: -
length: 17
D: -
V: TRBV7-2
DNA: TGTGCCAGCAGCTTAGAGGGGGGGGTAAGGAGATCCTACGAGCAGTACTTC
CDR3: CASSLEGGVRRSYEQYF

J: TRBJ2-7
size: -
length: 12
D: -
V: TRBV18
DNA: TGTGCCAGCTCACTGCAGGGGAACGAGCAGTACTTC
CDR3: CASSLQGNEQYF

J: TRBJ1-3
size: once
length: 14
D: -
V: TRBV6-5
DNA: TGTGCCAGCTGGGGGACATTCTCTGGAAACACCATATATTTT
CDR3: CASWGTFSGNTIYF

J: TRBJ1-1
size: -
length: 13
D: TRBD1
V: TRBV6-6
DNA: TGTGCCAGCGAACAGGGGGCGGTCCCTGAAGCTTTCTTT
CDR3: CASEQGAVPEAFF

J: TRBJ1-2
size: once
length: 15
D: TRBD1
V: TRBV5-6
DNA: TGTGCCAGCAGCCCCCCGGGGACAGGGATGTCGCAGTGTACCTTC
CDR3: CASSPPGTGMSQCTF

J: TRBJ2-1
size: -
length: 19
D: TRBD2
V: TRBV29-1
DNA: TGCAGCGTTGAAGGTTGGGCTAGCGGGAGGGAGAGCTCCTACAATGAGCAGTTCTTC
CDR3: CSVEGWASGRESSYNEQFF

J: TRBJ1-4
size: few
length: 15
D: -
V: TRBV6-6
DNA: TGTGCCAGCAGACCCAGACAGGTACGACAGGAAAAACTGTTTTTT
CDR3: CASRPRQVRQEKLFF

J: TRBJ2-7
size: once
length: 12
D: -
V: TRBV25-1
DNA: TGTGCCAGCAGTGCAGGGATATACGAGCAGTACTTC
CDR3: CASSAGIYEQYF

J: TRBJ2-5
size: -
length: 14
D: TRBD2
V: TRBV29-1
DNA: TGCAGTGGATCTAGCGGGGGGGACCTGGAGACCCAGTACTTC
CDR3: CSGSSGGDLETQYF

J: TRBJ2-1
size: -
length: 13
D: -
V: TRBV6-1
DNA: TGTGCCACCGTATCCTTAGCGGACAATGAGCAGTTCTTC
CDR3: CATVSLADNEQFF

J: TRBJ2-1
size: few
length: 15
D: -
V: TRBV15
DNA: TGTGCCACCAGCAGGCCAGGGAACCAAGCCAATGAGCAGTTCTTC
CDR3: CATSRPGNQANEQFF

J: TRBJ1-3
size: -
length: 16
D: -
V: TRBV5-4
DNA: TGTGCCAGCAGCCCAGGACGGGGGGCGATAGGAAACACCATATATTTT
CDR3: CASSPGRGAIGNTIYF

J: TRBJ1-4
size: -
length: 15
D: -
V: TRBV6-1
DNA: TGTGCCAGCAGTGGGGGGGACGGGAGTAATGAAAAACTGTTTTTT
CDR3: CASSGGDGSNEKLFF

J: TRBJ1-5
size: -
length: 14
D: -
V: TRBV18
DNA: TGTGCCAGCTCACCAGGGCGGGGAAATCAGCCCCAGCATTTT
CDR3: CASSPGRGNQPQHF

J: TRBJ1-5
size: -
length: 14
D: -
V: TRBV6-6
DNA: TGTGCCAGCAGCACCCCCCAGGGGAATCAGCCCCAGCATTTT
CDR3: CASSTPQGNQPQHF

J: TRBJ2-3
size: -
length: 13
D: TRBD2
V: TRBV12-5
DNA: TGTGCTAGTGGGCGGGAGGTTGAAGATACGCAGTATTTT
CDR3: CASGREVEDTQYF

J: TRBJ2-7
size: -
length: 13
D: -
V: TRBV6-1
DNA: TGTGCCAGCAGTGAAGGAGTCTCCTACGAGCAGTACTTC
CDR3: CASSEGVSYEQYF

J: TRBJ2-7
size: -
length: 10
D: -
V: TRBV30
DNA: TGTGCCCTGGGACACTACGAGCAGTACTTC
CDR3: CALGHYEQYF

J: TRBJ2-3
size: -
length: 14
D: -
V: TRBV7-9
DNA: TGTGCCAGCAGCTTAGAAACAGCCACAGATACGCAGTATTTT
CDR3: CASSLETATDTQYF

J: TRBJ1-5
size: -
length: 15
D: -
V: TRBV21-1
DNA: TGTGCCAGCAGCAACTCGAGTCAGGAACTAGGGCCCCAGCATTTT
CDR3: CASSNSSQELGPQHF